This TCR beta chain was captured in a study of blood T cell repertoires in COVID-19. Overall study: The origin of the acute and convalescent COVID-19 samples was the United States, Italy and Spain. T cells, B-cell-depleted T cells, or PBMCs provided the cDNA or gDNA that served as material.

This CDR3 has 14 residues. Trimming took off 6 bases at V and 7 bases at J, with 18 bases between the two ends. Per the germline V gene, CDR1 is ENHRY and CDR2 is SYGVKD. As handled by the study authors: Amplified reference gene primers provided the basis for estimating nucleated cell counts. The protocol was immunoSEQ multiplex PCR, while the TCRdb copy is restricted to in-frame clones and leaves out a portion. The DNA gave D and trimming, while V, J and clone size come from that table. The sample has roughly 210,000 clones, approximately 81% seen once. Seattle patient enrollment occurred during active infection, with longitudinal follow-up thereafter.

The gene calls are TRBV10-3 and TRBJ1-2; no definite D call. Sequenced input: peripheral blood. This sequence originates from a woman at least 80 years old with COVID-19, enrolled during active disease. As DNA, the CDR3 is TGTGCCATCAGGCCGAGCAGCGATTCTAGTGGCTACACCTTC. Its translation: CAIRPSSDSSGYTF.